Presented here are 27 T cell receptor beta chains from one specimen sequenced in a study of T cell responses to AZD1222 COVID-19 vaccine. Using immunoSEQ multiplex PCR, the repertoire was profiled, and TCRdb retains in-frame clones only, with some absent. Of about 140,000 clones listed, around 91% were seen once; the top ten hold 4.7%. The specimen was peripheral blood, collected on day 0 of AZD1222 vaccination. These receptors came from an adult in good health.

The sample holds one count of this clone. CDR3 nucleotide sequence: TGCGCCAGCAGCTTGGGTGACAGGTTCAATGAAGCTTTCTTT. It yields the protein CASSLGDRFNEAFF. The V call is TRBV5-1, the J call TRBJ1-1; D perhaps matches TRBD1 (6 bases). The germline V gene encodes CDR1 SGHRS and CDR2 YFSETQ. Deletions cut 0 bases from V and 7 bases from J, with 13 bases between. This CDR3 comprises 14 residues.

The chain combines TRBV25-1 with TRBJ1-2; the match to TRBD1 covers 8 bases. V was clipped by 6 bases and J by 8 bases; unmatched bases: 8. The CDR3 length is 13 residues. Germline CDR1 reads MGHDK; CDR2 reads SYGVNS. Written as DNA, the CDR3 is TGTGCCAGCAGAGAGGACAGGGCGGACGGCTACACCTTC. Translated, it gives CASREDRADGYTF.

The chain couples TRBV29-1 to TRBJ2-5; 7 nucleotides agree with TRBD1. Germline V CDR1 and CDR2: SQVTM, ANQGSEA. The ends lost 7 bases at V and 1 base at J; junction bases unmatched: 6. The CDR3 totals 13 residues. In DNA, the CDR3 is TGCAGCGCCAGGGGACAGACCCAAGAGACCCAGTACTTC. Amino acids: CSARGQTQETQYF.

This sequence joins TRBV14 and TRBJ2-4; D is tentatively TRBD1 or TRBD2 (5 bases each). The germline gives CDR1 SGHDN, CDR2 FVKESK. The V gene lost 1 base and the J gene lost 6 bases, with 13 bases spanning the gap. The CDR3 has 15 residues. In DNA form, the CDR3 reads TGTGCCAGCAGCCAAGTTACAGGAGGTCTAAACATTCAGTACTTC. Its protein product is CASSQVTGGLNIQYF.

The V gene is TRBV3-1 (or the pseudogene TRBV3-2), the J gene TRBJ1-4; D is ambiguous. The V end was cut by 0 bases, the J end by 1 base, with 12 bases between. The CDR3 runs to 17 residues. The germline V gene has CDR1 LGHDT and CDR2 YNNKEL (reference sequence). The CDR3 protein is CASSQDSGRETNEKLFF. CDR3 in DNA: TGTGCCAGCAGCCAAGATTCAGGACGGGAAACTAATGAAAAACTGTTTTTT.

The chain uses TRBV15 and TRBJ1-1, with D unclear. The CDR3 is 14 residues long. Looked up from germline, CDR1 is LNHNV and CDR2 is YYDKDF (reference sequence). V lost 1 base, J lost 1 base, and 7 bases lay in between. CDR3: CATSRGASNTEAFF. The CDR3 DNA reads TGTGCCACCAGCAGAGGGGCCTCGAACACTGAAGCTTTCTTT.

The chain links TRBV27 to TRBJ1-5; no clear D gene. The CDR3 contains 15 residues. CDR1 and CDR2 (germline): MNHEY, SMNVEV (reference sequence). V lost 3 bases, J lost 3 bases, and 12 bases lay in between. DNA for the CDR3: TGTGCCAGCAGTTTTGAGTCCAGTTTCAATCAGCCCCAGCATTTT. Protein product: CASSFESSFNQPQHF.

The chain couples TRBV13 to TRBJ1-5; D uncertain. V was pared by 2 bases and J by 4 bases, with 18 bases between. CDR1 and CDR2 (germline): PRHDT, FYEKMQ (reference sequence). CDR3 length equals 17 residues. The CDR3 reads CASSLRGPTATNQPQHF. The CDR3, as DNA: TGTGCCAGCAGCTTACGTGGTCCGACGGCCACTAATCAGCCCCAGCATTTT.

The chain recombines TRBV5-5 with TRBJ1-2; 9 bases are shared with TRBD1. Trimming cost V 4 bases and J 8 bases; bases outside gene matches: 9. This CDR3 contains 14 residues. Per germline, CDR1 SGHKS and CDR2 YYEKEE (reference sequence). CDR3 DNA: TGTGCCAGCAGCCGTCAACAGGGGGCTGAGGGCTACACCTTC. Residues: CASSRQQGAEGYTF.

The chain recombines TRBV27 with TRBJ2-3; TRBD2 matches 9 bases. V lost 2 bases and J lost 2; bases outside the gene matches: 2. The V gene's germline CDR1 is MNHEY and CDR2 SMNVEV (reference sequence). The CDR3 runs 15 residues. As DNA, the CDR3 is TGTGCCAGCAGTTTAAGACTAGCGGTCACAGATACGCAGTATTTT. Translated: CASSLRLAVTDTQYF.

The chain recombines TRBV19 with TRBJ2-1; TRBD1 matches 8 bases. The length of the CDR3 is 14 residues. CDR1 LNHDA and CDR2 SQIVND come from the germline V gene (reference sequence). Trimming cost V 7 bases and J 2 bases; bases outside gene matches: 4. CDR3 protein: CASTTGVPYNEQFF. DNA of the CDR3: TGTGCCAGTACGACAGGGGTCCCCTACAATGAGCAGTTCTTC.

The rearrangement uses TRBV2 and TRBJ2-5, with TRBD2 identical over 7 bases. The CDR3 is 12 amino acids. Germline V gene lookup returns CDR1 SNHLY and CDR2 FYNNEI. Trimming took 8 bases from V and 7 from J; bases not matched to a gene: 7. As DNA, the CDR3 is TGTGCCAGCGCGGGGGAGCTGGGGACCCAGTACTTC. This codes for CASAGELGTQYF.

The chain joins TRBV18 to TRBJ1-3; possibly TRBD1 for D (6 bases). Looked up from germline, CDR1 is KGHSH and CDR2 is LQKENI. The CDR3 totals 14 residues. V was clipped by 6 bases and J by 4 bases, with 13 bases between them. This CDR3 is CASSGGAVGNTIYF. The CDR3 nucleotides read TGTGCCAGCTCCGGGGGGGCAGTCGGAAACACCATATATTTT.

The chain employs TRBV12-3 or TRBV12-4 and TRBJ2-7, with D uncertain. Trimming stripped 1 base from V and 3 bases from J, with 4 bases between. The CDR3 covers 12 residues. CDR3 amino acids: CASSLDNYEQYF. CDR3 nucleotides: TGTGCCAGCAGTTTAGACAACTACGAGCAGTACTTC.

The chain has TRBV3-1 (or the pseudogene TRBV3-2) and TRBJ1-5; D call uncertain. CDR3 length equals 16 residues. Germline V gene sequence: CDR1 LGHDT, CDR2 YNNKEL (reference sequence). The V end was cut by 0 bases, the J end by 3 bases, with 12 bases between. The CDR3 DNA reads as TGTGCCAGCAGCCAAGACGCCCCGGGGTCCAATCAGCCCCAGCATTTT. Translation: CASSQDAPGSNQPQHF.

The V call is TRBV7-2, the J call TRBJ2-5, with TRBD1 as a possible D gene (6 bases). The V gene lost 1 base and the J gene lost 6 bases, with 12 bases spanning the gap. The germline gives CDR1 SGHTA, CDR2 FQGNSA. The length of the CDR3 is 14 residues. This chain's CDR3 is CASSLERGFKTQYF. The CDR3 DNA reads as TGTGCCAGCAGCTTAGAAAGGGGGTTCAAGACCCAGTACTTC.

The CDR3 nucleotides are TGCGCCAGCAGCTTGGATAAGGGGGCGGGTTCACCCCTCCACTTT. This codes for CASSLDKGAGSPLHF. The chain is built from TRBV5-1 and TRBJ1-6; 7 positions agree with TRBD1. The CDR3 has 15 amino acids. Germline CDR1 and CDR2: SGHRS and YFSETQ. Unmatched junction bases numbered 6, after V lost 0 bases and J lost 9 bases.

The chain employs TRBV20-1 and TRBJ2-2; the match to TRBD1 covers 9 bases. The CDR3 is 15 residues long. Germline values: CDR1 DFQATT, CDR2 SNEGSKA (reference sequence). Trimming removed 3 bases from V and 3 bases from J; junction bases left unmatched: 5. The CDR3 reads CSASPQGADTGELFF. Written as DNA, the CDR3 is TGCAGTGCTAGTCCACAGGGGGCGGACACCGGGGAGCTGTTTTTT.

The table lists this clone with a count of one. This rearrangement joins TRBV19 to TRBJ1-2; TRBD1 matches at 8 bases. Germline V lookup: CDR1 LNHDA, CDR2 SQIVND (reference sequence). The CDR3 has 18 amino acids. V shed 2 bases and J 1 base; nucleotides not matched to a gene: 12. The CDR3 DNA reads TGTGCCAGTAGTATAAACCCACTGGACAGGGCTCGTAACTATGGCTACACCTTC. It translates to CASSINPLDRARNYGYTF.

The CDR3 nucleotides read TGTGCTACTAGAAGCTCCGGGACGACGAACACCGGGGAGCTGTTTTTT. It yields the protein CATRSSGTTNTGELFF. V usage is TRBV27 and J usage is TRBJ2-2; D tentatively reads TRBD1 or TRBD2 (5 bases each). CDR1 MNHEY and CDR2 SMNVEV come from the germline V gene (reference sequence). The CDR3 is made up of 16 amino acids.

On this clone itself: Distinct nucleotide sequences in the sample also encode this CDR3. V gene TRBV11-2 combines with J gene TRBJ1-2; 7 bases map to TRBD1. The trim removed 4 bases at V and 5 bases at J, leaving 4 bases unmatched. The CDR3 contains 13 residues. The germline CDR1 and CDR2 sequences are SGHAT and FQNNGV. The CDR3 sequence: CASSSTGDYGYTF. The CDR3 DNA is TGTGCCAGCAGCTCTACAGGGGATTATGGCTACACCTTC.

This chain uses TRBV6-5 with TRBJ2-1; TRBD2 matches 13 bases. The CDR3 runs 16 residues. Germline V gives CDR1 MNHEY, CDR2 SVGAGI. V shed 0 bases, J shed 10 bases, and the junction held 6 bases outside the gene matches. CDR3 residues: CASSYSRTSGGLEQFF. Written as DNA, the CDR3 is TGTGCCAGCAGTTACTCCCGGACTAGCGGGGGCTTAGAGCAGTTCTTC.

The chain carries TRBV28 and TRBJ2-1, with 7 bases lining up with TRBD2. The length of the CDR3 is 15 residues. Germline CDR1 and CDR2: MDHEN and SYDVKM. The trim removed 3 bases at V and 3 bases at J, leaving 5 bases unmatched. The CDR3 spells CASSFPGRDYNEQFF. CDR3 nucleotides: TGTGCCAGCAGTTTTCCTGGGAGGGACTACAATGAGCAGTTCTTC.

V usage is TRBV5-1 and J usage is TRBJ1-3; perhaps TRBD1 as D (6 bases). V was shortened by 4 bases and J by 4 bases, with 12 bases between the two germline ends. The CDR3 covers 14 residues. CDR1 SGHRS and CDR2 YFSETQ come from the germline V gene. The CDR3: CASSPGAGGNTIYF. The CDR3 DNA reads as TGCGCCAGCAGCCCAGGGGCTGGGGGAAACACCATATATTTT.

J is TRBJ2-3 and V is TRBV3-1 (or the pseudogene TRBV3-2); D is undetermined. The CDR3 is 14 residues long. CDR1 and CDR2 (germline): LGHDT, YNNKEL (reference sequence). The germline V and J ends were trimmed by 3 bases and 3 bases, with 10 bases remaining between them. The CDR3 loop reads CASSHQVGTDTQYF. The CDR3 nucleotides read TGTGCCAGCAGCCATCAGGTGGGAACAGATACGCAGTATTTT.

This rearrangement joins TRBV4-1 to TRBJ1-2; TRBD1 matches at 7 bases. The length of the CDR3 is 16 residues. Germline V gene lookup returns CDR1 MGHRA and CDR2 YSYEKL. The junction had 8 bases not matched to a gene; V was cut back by 0 bases and J by 4 bases. CDR3 bases: TGCGCCAGCAGCCAAGATAGGGGGCGGCTTCCCTATGGCTACACCTTC. As protein: CASSQDRGRLPYGYTF.

V and J are TRBV6-6 and TRBJ2-1, with 7 bases matching TRBD1. With V trimmed by 4 bases and J by 2 bases, 5 bases remained unmatched. The CDR3 is made up of 15 amino acids. Germline loops: CDR1 MNHNY, CDR2 SVGAGI (reference sequence). CDR3 in DNA: TGTGCCAGCAGTTTCGCTGGGACAGCCTACAATGAGCAGTTCTTC. Its protein is CASSFAGTAYNEQFF.